This entry lists 25 T cell receptor beta chains sequenced from one sample in a study of Ad26.COV2.S vaccination and SARS-CoV-2 variants. TCRdb's table, derived via immunoSEQ multiplex PCR, lists solely in-frame clones and lacks some. This table has about 180,000 clones, 87% appearing once. This material consisted of peripheral blood, taken after recovery from COVID-19. Source of these receptors: a human donor who had recovered from COVID-19.

V and J are TRBV19 and TRBJ1-6; D is unresolved. Trimming pared 3 bases from V and 4 bases from J, leaving 10 bases between. Per germline, CDR1 LNHDA and CDR2 SQIVND (reference sequence). There are 15 residues in the CDR3. This CDR3 is CASSILGPYNSPLHF. DNA of the CDR3: TGTGCCAGTAGTATCCTCGGACCTTATAATTCACCCCTCCACTTT. Filled out from reference TRBV19 and TRBJ1-6, the complete variable domain reads DGGITQSPKYLFRKEGQNVTLSCEQNLNHDAMYWYRQDPGQGLRLIYYSQIVNDFQKGDIAEGYSVSREKKESFPLTVTSAQKNPTAFYLCASSILGPYNSPLHFGNGTRLTVT.

This clone was seen a handful of times. The chain has TRBV12-3 or TRBV12-4 and TRBJ2-5; weak D call: TRBD2 (6 bases). CDR3 length equals 12 residues. Trimming cost V 6 bases and J 5 bases, with 10 bases left between them. This CDR3 reads CASSRGDETQYF. As DNA, the CDR3 is TGTGCCAGCAGCCGCGGGGATGAGACCCAGTACTTC.

The chain is built from TRBV24-1 and TRBJ2-1, with 12 bases matching TRBD2. V lost 3 bases and J lost 7; bases outside the gene matches: 6. Germline CDR1 reads KGHDR; CDR2 reads SFDVKD. The CDR3 consists of 16 residues. This CDR3 is CATSDAGLAGGNEQFF. CDR3 coding DNA: TGTGCCACCAGTGATGCAGGCCTAGCGGGAGGGAATGAGCAGTTCTTC.

The chain employs TRBV4-1 and TRBJ1-1; D ambiguous. Germline lookup yields CDR1 MGHRA and CDR2 YSYEKL. The CDR3 is made up of 12 amino acids. Deletions cut 0 bases from V and 7 bases from J, with 6 bases between. The chain's CDR3 is CASSQDVNEAFF. In DNA, the CDR3 is TGCGCCAGCAGCCAAGACGTGAATGAAGCTTTCTTT.

V gene TRBV5-5 combines with J gene TRBJ2-3, with 11 bases fitting TRBD2. Germline V gives CDR1 SGHKS, CDR2 YYEKEE (reference sequence). V was clipped by 0 bases and J by 3 bases; unmatched bases: 3. The CDR3 extends over 16 amino acids. CDR3 nucleotide sequence: TGTGCCAGCAGCTTGGGGGCTAGCGGGGGGACAGATACGCAGTATTTT. It yields the protein CASSLGASGGTDTQYF.

The chain is built from TRBV3-1 (or the pseudogene TRBV3-2) and TRBJ2-7; 12 bases match TRBD2. The CDR3 spans 17 residues. J lost 6 bases, V lost 1 base, and 10 bases had no gene match. CDR1 is LGHDT, CDR2 YNNKEL, per germline (reference sequence). The CDR3 here is CASSQGSRLAGASEQYF. DNA for the CDR3: TGTGCCAGCAGCCAAGGGTCCCGACTAGCGGGAGCTAGCGAGCAGTACTTC.

The chain joins TRBV30 to TRBJ1-4; D is perhaps TRBD1 (5 bases). Trimming removed 0 bases at V and 0 bases at J, with 14 bases between. Per germline, CDR1 GTSNPN and CDR2 SVGIG (reference sequence). CDR3 length: 17 residues. The CDR3 region has the DNA TGTGCCTGGAGTGTTCGGAGGGGTGTTGCAACTAATGAAAAACTGTTTTTT. As protein: CAWSVRRGVATNEKLFF.

The chain carries TRBV6-5 and TRBJ1-5, with D unresolved. Trimming took off 5 bases at V and 2 bases at J, with 7 bases between the two ends. Per germline, CDR1 MNHEY and CDR2 SVGAGI. The CDR3 loop spans 13 amino acids. CDR3: CASSPNGNQPQHF. The CDR3 DNA reads TGTGCCAGCAGTCCTAATGGCAATCAGCCCCAGCATTTT.

The chain recombines TRBV9 with TRBJ2-1; TRBD2 agrees at 10 bases. Germline assignment: CDR1 SGDLS and CDR2 YYNGEE. The ends lost 3 bases at V and 7 bases at J; junction bases unmatched: 4. The CDR3 is 14 amino acids. In DNA form, the CDR3 reads TGTGCCAGCAGCGCTAGCGGGAGTAGGAATGAGCAGTTCTTC. Its protein is CASSASGSRNEQFF. Full variable domain (rest looked up from reference TRBV9 and TRBJ2-1): DSGVTQTPKHLITATGQRVTLRCSPRSGDLSVYWYQQSLDQGLQFLIQYYNGEERAKGNILERFSAQQFPDLHSELNLSSLELGDSALYFCASSASGSRNEQFFGPGTRLTVL.

CDR3 sequence reads: CASSWGMGGEDEQYF. In DNA, the CDR3 is TGCGCCAGCAGCTGGGGGATGGGTGGTGAAGACGAGCAGTACTTC. This rearrangement joins TRBV5-1 to TRBJ2-7; D assignment may be TRBD1 or TRBD2 (5 bases each). The germline V gene encodes CDR1 SGHRS and CDR2 YFSETQ. Trimming pared 3 bases from V and 5 bases from J, leaving 18 bases between. This CDR3 is built from 15 residues.

V is TRBV5-1 and J is TRBJ2-3, with D possibly matching TRBD2 (5 bases). The CDR3 loop spans 14 amino acids. CDR1 is SGHRS and CDR2 is YFSETQ in the germline V gene. V was clipped by 2 bases and J by 0 bases, with 7 bases between them. DNA of the CDR3: TGCGCCAGCAGCTTCCAGCGGAGCACAGATACGCAGTATTTT. Residues: CASSFQRSTDTQYF.

This chain connects TRBV27 to TRBJ2-5; TRBD2 agrees at 11 bases. The V gene's germline CDR1 is MNHEY and CDR2 SMNVEV (reference sequence). This CDR3 spans 16 amino acids. The junction had 10 bases not matched to a gene; V was cut back by 8 bases and J by 2 bases. The CDR3 coding sequence is TGTGCCAGCTCAAGGACTAGCGGGTCGAATCAAGAGACCCAGTACTTC. This codes for CASSRTSGSNQETQYF.

The rearrangement links TRBV11-2 to TRBJ1-3; 8 nucleotides line up with TRBD1. After removal of 4 bases from V and 2 bases from J, the junction contained 10 bases not matched to a gene. Germline V gene lookup returns CDR1 SGHAT and CDR2 FQNNGV. This CDR3 spans 17 amino acids. The CDR3 bases are TGTGCCAGCAGCTACTGGGACAGGACAATCACTGGAAACACCATATATTTT. Its protein product is CASSYWDRTITGNTIYF.

The V gene is TRBV2, the J gene TRBJ2-3; D gene uncertain. CDR1 SNHLY and CDR2 FYNNEI come from the germline V gene. The CDR3 spans 19 residues. Deletions cut 4 bases from V and 0 bases from J, with 23 bases between. The CDR3: CASSGSFGQSEESTDTQYF. CDR3 coding DNA: TGTGCCAGCAGTGGGAGTTTTGGGCAGTCAGAAGAAAGCACAGATACGCAGTATTTT.

This clone came up once. The J gene is TRBJ2-3, the V gene TRBV7-3, with D possibly matching TRBD2 (5 bases). In germline, CDR1 is SGHTA, CDR2 FQGTGA. The CDR3 consists of 14 residues. V was trimmed by 5 bases and J by 3 bases, leaving 12 bases between them. The DNA for the CDR3 is TGTGCCAGCAGCCCCATGGGCGGGACAGATACGCAGTATTTT. Translated, it gives CASSPMGGTDTQYF.

The rearrangement joins TRBV11-3 to TRBJ2-7; tentative D call: TRBD1 (6 bases). Germline V gives CDR1 SGHNT, CDR2 YENEEA. Between the trimmed V and J ends, which lost 8 bases and 2 bases, there was a span of 25 bases. This CDR3 is 17 amino acids long. The CDR3 bases are TGTGCCAGCGGGGCAGCGATACAGGGTACTAATGCCTACGAGCAGTACTTC. Residues: CASGAAIQGTNAYEQYF.

The chain combines TRBV6-5 with TRBJ1-5; D gene ambiguous. Trimming shortened V by 3 bases and J by 5 bases, and 8 bases separated the two germline ends. Germline CDR1 MNHEY, CDR2 SVGAGI. This CDR3 is built from 13 residues. CDR3 sequence (DNA): TGTGCCAGCAGTTATCGTGACGATCAGCCCCAGCATTTT. This translates into CASSYRDDQPQHF.

The chain recombines TRBV13 with TRBJ2-2; TRBD2 matches at 10 bases. This CDR3 comprises 16 residues. Germline V CDR1 and CDR2: PRHDT, FYEKMQ (reference sequence). V gave up 5 bases and J gave up 6 bases; unmatched junction bases: 9. The CDR3 here is CASSPRLAGVAGELFF. The CDR3 DNA sequence: TGTGCCAGCAGCCCCCGCCTAGCGGGAGTGGCCGGGGAGCTGTTTTTT.

V usage is TRBV11-2 and J usage is TRBJ2-2, with 11 bases lining up with TRBD2. This CDR3 is built from 18 residues. With 2 bases clipped from V and 0 bases from J, the junction kept 5 bases outside the gene matches. Germline V gene lookup returns CDR1 SGHAT and CDR2 FQNNGV. The CDR3 DNA reads TGTGCCAGCAGCTTATGGGGACTAGCGGTGTCGAACACCGGGGAGCTGTTTTTT. Encoded protein: CASSLWGLAVSNTGELFF.

The J gene is TRBJ2-6, the V gene TRBV19, with D possibly TRBD2 on 5 matching bases. Germline V gene data show CDR1 as LNHDA and CDR2 as SQIVND (reference sequence). The CDR3 length is 17 residues. Trimming stripped 0 bases from V and 4 bases from J, with 13 bases between. The CDR3 DNA sequence: TGTGCCAGTAGTATAGAGGCTCTGGGGAGAGGGGCCAACGTCCTGACTTTC. This translates into CASSIEALGRGANVLTF.

The chain is built from TRBV11-2 and TRBJ2-7, with 8 nucleotides matching TRBD1. The CDR3 is 12 amino acids. V was pared by 2 bases and J by 7 bases, with 1 base of the junction left unmatched. The germline V gene encodes CDR1 SGHAT and CDR2 FQNNGV. The CDR3 DNA reads as TGTGCCAGCAGCTTAAGACAGGGGGAGCAGTACTTC. Its translation is CASSLRQGEQYF. Combining the CDR3 with reference TRBV11-2 and TRBJ2-7 gives the whole variable domain EAGVAQSPRYKIIEKRQSVAFWCNPISGHATLYWYQQILGQGPKLLIQFQNNGVVDDSQLPKDRFSAERLKGVDSTLKIQPAKLEDSAVYLCASSLRQGEQYFGPGTRLTVT.

In its sample, this clone was seen once. The J gene is TRBJ2-1, the V gene TRBV7-2, with D possibly TRBD2 on 6 matching bases. The germline gives CDR1 SGHTA, CDR2 FQGNSA. V was shortened by 4 bases and J by 2 bases, with 12 bases between the two germline ends. CDR3 length equals 15 residues. DNA of the CDR3: TGTGCCAGCAGCTCATACGCGGGGACCTACAATGAGCAGTTCTTC. This translates into CASSSYAGTYNEQFF.

In DNA, the CDR3 is TGTGCCAGCAGAGTGGGAATGGAGGCGAGCACAGATACGCAGTATTTT. This codes for CASRVGMEASTDTQYF. The chain has TRBV6-6 and TRBJ2-3, with D possibly matching TRBD2 (5 bases). CDR3 length equals 16 residues. V lost 6 bases and J 0 bases, leaving 16 bases between the germline ends. Germline CDR1 reads MNHNY; CDR2 reads SVGAGI (reference sequence).

This chain links TRBV28 with TRBJ2-1; TRBD1 agrees at 9 bases. Germline CDR1 is MDHEN and CDR2 is SYDVKM. The CDR3 spans 19 residues. J lost 8 bases, V lost 5 bases, and 22 bases had no gene match. The CDR3 loop reads CASSPGGTGLFSLPDEQFF. The CDR3 region has the DNA TGTGCCAGCAGTCCCGGGGGGACAGGGTTATTTAGTTTACCTGATGAGCAGTTCTTC.

J is TRBJ1-5 and V is TRBV7-8; TRBD1 aligns across 9 bases. The junction had 10 bases not matched to a gene; V was cut back by 0 bases and J by 4 bases. Germline CDR1 reads SGHVS; CDR2 reads FQNEAQ. The CDR3 spans 18 residues. The CDR3 nucleotides are TGTGCCAGCAGCTTAGCGAAAGACAGGGGGGGGAGGAATCAGCCCCAGCATTTT. Protein: CASSLAKDRGGRNQPQHF. The whole variable domain, filled in from reference TRBV7-8 and TRBJ1-5, reads GAGVSQSPRYKVAKRGQDVALRCDPISGHVSLFWYQQALGQGPEFLTYFQNEAQLDKSGLPSDRFFAERPEGSVSTLKIQRTQQEDSAVYLCASSLAKDRGGRNQPQHFGDGTRLSIL.